The rows below give T cell receptor beta chains drawn from one sample of a study of cytomegalovirus exposure and HLA in healthy donors. Sequencing used immunoSEQ multiplex PCR; TCRdb keeps in-frame clones, though not all of them. The data contain hundreds of thousands of clones, over 60% of them singletons. The sequenced sample consisted of PBMCs. All receptors derive from a man aged 18 to 29 in good health and CMV-seronegative. The CDR3 runs from the conserved cysteine through the conserved F or W. A D gene is named only where the DNA matches it firmly. The size of a clone is reported for some rows only, either as once, few or many, or as a class for expanded clones.

CDR3aa | CDR3nt | v_gene | abundance | j_gene | d_gene
CASSPTTSGYNEQFF | TGTGCCAGCTCACCAACTACTAGCGGTTACAATGAGCAGTTCTTC | TRBV18 | few | TRBJ2-1 | TRBD2
CASSLRGSEQFF | TGTGCCAGCAGCTTGAGGGGTTCTGAGCAGTTCTTC | TRBV5-4 | once | TRBJ2-1 | .
CASSLTSSEYTF | TGTGCCAGCAGCCTTACCTCCAGTGAATACACCTTC | TRBV5-5 | . | TRBJ1-2 | .
CASTEPGTGSYEQYF | TGTGCCAGCACCGAACCTGGGACAGGGAGCTACGAGCAGTACTTC | TRBV28 | few | TRBJ2-7 | TRBD1
CASSAAGNQPQHF | TGTGCCAGCAGTGCCGCAGGGAATCAGCCCCAGCATTTT | TRBV2 | . | TRBJ1-5 | .
CASSARVDTEAFF | TGTGCCAGCAGTGCGAGGGTGGACACTGAAGCTTTCTTT | TRBV2 | . | TRBJ1-1 | .
CASSYNRGQETQYF | TGTGCCAGCAGTTACAACAGGGGGCAAGAGACCCAGTACTTC | TRBV6-5 | . | TRBJ2-5 | TRBD1
CAISLAVPHQETQYF | TGTGCCATCTCCCTAGCGGTGCCTCACCAAGAGACCCAGTACTTC | TRBV10-3 | . | TRBJ2-5 | TRBD2
CASSFERGDTQYF | TGTGCCAGCAGCTTCGAGCGGGGAGATACGCAGTATTTT | TRBV7-8 | . | TRBJ2-3 | TRBD2
CSVEAGGTEAFF | TGCAGCGTTGAAGCAGGGGGTACTGAAGCTTTCTTT | TRBV29-1 | . | TRBJ1-1 | TRBD1
CASSGGLAGYEQYF | TGCGCCAGCAGTGGAGGACTAGCGGGATACGAGCAGTACTTC | TRBV10-1 | . | TRBJ2-7 | TRBD2
CSARQLYGYTF | TGCAGTGCAAGACAGTTATATGGCTACACCTTC | TRBV20-1 | . | TRBJ1-2 | .
CAWSGGQGGLQETQYF | TGTGCCTGGAGTGGGGGACAGGGGGGGCTCCAAGAGACCCAGTACTTC | TRBV30 | . | TRBJ2-5 | TRBD1
CASSVDWRGSDTEAFF | TGTGCCAGCAGCGTAGATTGGCGGGGTAGTGACACTGAAGCTTTCTTT | TRBV9 | few | TRBJ1-1 | .
CASSVLYEQYF | TGTGCCAGCAGCGTCCTCTACGAGCAGTACTTC | TRBV28 | . | TRBJ2-7 | .
CSVAVTSGGKEQYF | TGCAGCGTTGCTGTTACGTCAGGGGGCAAAGAGCAGTACTTC | TRBV29-1 | few | TRBJ2-7 | TRBD1
CSVVGRLTDTQYF | TGCAGCGTTGTAGGCAGGCTCACAGATACGCAGTATTTT | TRBV29-1 | . | TRBJ2-3 | .
CASSWTGPGQRYF | TGTGCCAGCAGCTGGACAGGGCCGGGCCAGCGGTATTTT | TRBV21-1 | . | TRBJ2-3 | .
CASRAGTGDEKLFF | TGTGCCAGCAGGGCCGGGACAGGGGATGAAAAACTGTTTTTT | TRBV2 | few | TRBJ1-4 | TRBD1
CASKGAATNEKLFF | TGTGCCAGCAAGGGGGCTGCAACTAATGAAAAACTGTTTTTT | TRBV28 | . | TRBJ1-4 | TRBD1
CASSPPEAQGAPGANVLTF | TGTGCCAGCTCACCACCAGAGGCACAGGGGGCCCCCGGGGCCAACGTCCTGACTTTC | TRBV18 | few | TRBJ2-6 | TRBD1
CAWIVGPYEQYF | TGTGCCTGGATTGTGGGGCCCTACGAGCAGTACTTC | TRBV30 | few | TRBJ2-7 | .
CASSPSGETQYF | TGTGCCAGCTCCCCATCAGGGGAGACCCAGTACTTC | TRBV18 | . | TRBJ2-5 | .
CASSFKGAWANTGELFF | TGTGCCAGCAGTTTTAAGGGGGCTTGGGCGAACACCGGGGAGCTGTTTTTT | TRBV27 | few | TRBJ2-2 | TRBD1
CASMIGAGGGGEQFF | TGTGCCAGCATGATTGGAGCGGGAGGGGGGGGTGAGCAGTTCTTC | TRBV2 | . | TRBJ2-1 | TRBD2
CASSVQENSPLHF | TGTGCCAGCAGTGTCCAGGAAAATTCACCCCTCCACTTT | TRBV6-1 | . | TRBJ1-6 | .
CASSGGSSNQPQHF | TGTGCCAGCAGTGGAGGATCTAGCAATCAGCCCCAGCATTTT | TRBV2 | . | TRBJ1-5 | .
CASSESGSAGNEQFF | TGCGCCAGCAGTGAATCCGGGAGTGCCGGGAATGAGCAGTTCTTC | TRBV10-1 | once | TRBJ2-1 | .
CASSISGLAGGSYNEQFF | TGTGCCAGTAGTATCTCCGGACTAGCGGGAGGCTCCTACAATGAGCAGTTCTTC | TRBV19 | . | TRBJ2-1 | TRBD2
CASSEGGGQGARDEKLFF | TGTGCCAGCAGTGAGGGGGGGGGACAGGGGGCGCGCGATGAAAAACTGTTTTTT | TRBV6-1 | . | TRBJ1-4 | TRBD1
CASSLLETDTQYF | TGTGCCAGCAGTTTATTAGAGACAGATACGCAGTATTTT | TRBV27 | . | TRBJ2-3 | .
CASSLFSGSVGGYTF | TGTGCCAGCAGTTTATTTTCGGGAAGTGTGGGTGGCTACACCTTC | TRBV28 | . | TRBJ1-2 | .
CASSVGTGPYTF | TGTGCCAGCAGCGTAGGGACAGGACCGTACACCTTC | TRBV9 | . | TRBJ1-2 | TRBD1
CASSPTGSKNIQYF | TGTGCCAGCAGTCCGACAGGGTCCAAAAACATTCAGTACTTC | TRBV2 | . | TRBJ2-4 | TRBD1
CASSFGTGGGADTQYF | TGTGCCAGCAGCTTCGGGACAGGGGGCGGCGCAGATACGCAGTATTTT | TRBV11-2 | . | TRBJ2-3 | TRBD1
CASISTGSEQYF | TGTGCCAGCATCTCGACAGGGTCCGAGCAGTACTTC | TRBV28 | once | TRBJ2-7 | TRBD1
CASSLDLPGLGQTDTQYF | TGCGCCAGCAGCTTGGATCTCCCAGGACTAGGACAGACAGATACGCAGTATTTT | TRBV5-1 | . | TRBJ2-3 | .
CASSPTGASSTDTQYF | TGTGCCAGCAGCCCGACGGGAGCTTCTAGCACAGATACGCAGTATTTT | TRBV28 | . | TRBJ2-3 | .
CASSLGWGQGDLVGNTIYF | TGTGCCAGCAGCTTAGGTTGGGGACAGGGGGACCTGGTTGGAAACACCATATATTTT | TRBV7-8 | . | TRBJ1-3 | TRBD1
CASSDSGRYSTDTQYF | TGTGCCAGCAGCGATAGCGGGAGGTATAGCACAGATACGCAGTATTTT | TRBV5-4 | . | TRBJ2-3 | TRBD2
CASGRTGRLYEQYF | TGTGCCAGCGGCCGGACAGGGCGCTTATACGAGCAGTACTTC | TRBV6-5 | . | TRBJ2-7 | TRBD1
CASGLSSIPGQGAYGYTF | TGTGCTAGTGGTCTATCCTCAATTCCGGGACAGGGAGCCTATGGCTACACCTTC | TRBV12-5 | . | TRBJ1-2 | TRBD1
CASMQDITGNTIYF | TGCGCCAGCATGCAGGACATCACTGGAAACACCATATATTTT | TRBV5-1 | . | TRBJ1-3 | .
CASGTGGGNEQFF | TGCGCCAGCGGTACGGGAGGAGGGAATGAGCAGTTCTTC | TRBV5-1 | . | TRBJ2-1 | TRBD2
CAWSPNPSRGTSGGYTF | TGTGCCTGGAGTCCGAACCCCTCTCGGGGGACGTCGGGCGGCTACACCTTC | TRBV30 | . | TRBJ1-2 | .
CASSSWGGETQYF | TGTGCCAGCAGCTCTTGGGGAGGGGAGACCCAGTACTTC | TRBV11-2 | . | TRBJ2-5 | TRBD2
CASSLRGQGVSEQYF | TGTGCCAGCAGCCTACGCGGACAGGGGGTTTCGGAGCAGTACTTC | TRBV7-9 | . | TRBJ2-7 | TRBD1
CASSPRGTGVTDTQYF | TGTGCCAGCAGCCCAAGGGGGACAGGGGTCACAGATACGCAGTATTTT | TRBV9 | once | TRBJ2-3 | TRBD1
CASSLAIAGGNIQYF | TGTGCCAGCAGCTTAGCCATAGCGGGAGGGAACATTCAGTACTTC | TRBV7-8 | . | TRBJ2-4 | TRBD2
CASSFPSMTGNTEAFF | TGTGCCAGCAGTTTCCCCTCCATGACGGGAAACACTGAAGCTTTCTTT | TRBV28 | . | TRBJ1-1 | .
CASSFRQVPRNEQFF | TGTGCCAGCAGCTTCAGGCAGGTCCCCCGTAATGAGCAGTTCTTC | TRBV7-9 | . | TRBJ2-1 | .
CASSVAMYGYTF | TGTGCCAGCAGCGTAGCAATGTATGGCTACACCTTC | TRBV2 | . | TRBJ1-2 | .
CASVPGTGPLRGELFF | TGTGCCAGCGTGCCCGGGACAGGGCCCCTAAGAGGGGAGCTGTTTTTT | TRBV7-8 | . | TRBJ2-2 | TRBD1
CASSWRSGETQYF | TGTGCCAGCAGCTGGAGGTCGGGCGAGACCCAGTACTTC | TRBV7-3 | . | TRBJ2-5 | .
CASSETGLPSYEQYF | TGTGCCAGCAGTGAAACCGGGTTACCCTCCTACGAGCAGTACTTC | TRBV6-1 | . | TRBJ2-7 | .
CAWSPSDREFRAFF | TGTGCCTGGAGTCCCTCGGACCGGGAATTTCGAGCTTTCTTT | TRBV30 | few | TRBJ1-1 | .